This TCR beta chain was sequenced in a study of cytomegalovirus exposure and HLA in healthy donors. 13 Jbeta primers and 60 Vbeta primers were used for the PCR. Sequenced by immunoSEQ multiplex PCR; TCRdb stores in-frame clones only, minus some. Among about 110,000 clones listed, 74% were seen once. This clone was observed a few times. Germline V lookup: CDR1 MNHEY, CDR2 SMNVEV (reference sequence). This CDR3 has 15 amino acids. Trimming stripped 4 bases from V and 2 bases from J, with 12 bases between. The J gene is TRBJ2-1, the V gene TRBV27; D remains unclear. The sample consisted of PBMCs. The TCR sequence derives from a man over 45 in good health and CMV-seropositive. This CDR3 is CASSSYLIAYNEQFF. The CDR3 DNA is TGTGCCAGCAGTTCATATCTGATAGCCTACAATGAGCAGTTCTTC.